The sequence of this T cell receptor (beta chain) was determined in a study of T cell responses to AZD1222 COVID-19 vaccine. Germline V CDR1 and CDR2: SQVTM, ANQGSEA. This CDR3 contains 14 residues. V was clipped by 5 bases and J by 8 bases; unmatched bases: 9. Assay used: immunoSEQ multiplex PCR; TCRdb lists only in-frame clones, some missing. Of some 75,000 clones in the sample, roughly 90% were seen once. J is TRBJ2-2 and V is TRBV29-1; TRBD1 agrees at 9 bases. The TCR originated in an adult in good health. The input for sequencing was peripheral blood, taken on day 0 of AZD1222 vaccination. The CDR3 protein is CSVRDRGFVGELFF. The CDR3 bases are TGCAGCGTTCGAGACAGGGGGTTCGTGGGGGAGCTGTTTTTT.